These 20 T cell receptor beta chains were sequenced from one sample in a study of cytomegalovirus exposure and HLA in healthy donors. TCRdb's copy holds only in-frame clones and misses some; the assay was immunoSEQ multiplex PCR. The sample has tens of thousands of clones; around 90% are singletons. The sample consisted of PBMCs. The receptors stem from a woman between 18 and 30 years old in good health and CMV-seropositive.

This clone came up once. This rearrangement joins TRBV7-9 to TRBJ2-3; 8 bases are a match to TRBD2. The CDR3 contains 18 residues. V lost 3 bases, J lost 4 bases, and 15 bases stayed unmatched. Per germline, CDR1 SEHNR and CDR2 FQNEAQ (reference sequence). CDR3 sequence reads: CASSFHNPSAGVSDTQYF. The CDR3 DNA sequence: TGTGCCAGCAGCTTTCACAACCCTTCAGCGGGGGTGTCAGATACGCAGTATTTT.

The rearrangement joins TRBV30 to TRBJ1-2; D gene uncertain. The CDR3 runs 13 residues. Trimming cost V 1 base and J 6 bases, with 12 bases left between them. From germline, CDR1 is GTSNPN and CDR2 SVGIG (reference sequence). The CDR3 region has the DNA TGTGCCTGGAGTGATCATCTGGAGGATGGCTACACCTTC. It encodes CAWSDHLEDGYTF.

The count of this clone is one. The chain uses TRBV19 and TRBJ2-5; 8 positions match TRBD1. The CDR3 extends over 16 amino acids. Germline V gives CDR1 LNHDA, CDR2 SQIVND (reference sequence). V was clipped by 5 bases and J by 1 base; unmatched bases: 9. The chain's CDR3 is CASSLTGQGGQETQYF. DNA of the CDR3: TGTGCCAGTAGTTTGACCGGACAGGGAGGCCAAGAGACCCAGTACTTC.

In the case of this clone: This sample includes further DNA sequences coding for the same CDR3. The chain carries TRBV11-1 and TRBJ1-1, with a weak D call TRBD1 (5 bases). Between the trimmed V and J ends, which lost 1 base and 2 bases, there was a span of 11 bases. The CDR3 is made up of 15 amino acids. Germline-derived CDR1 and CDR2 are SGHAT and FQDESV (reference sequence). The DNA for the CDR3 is TGTGCCAGCAGCTTAGGGACAACGAGAAACACTGAAGCTTTCTTT. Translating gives CASSLGTTRNTEAFF.

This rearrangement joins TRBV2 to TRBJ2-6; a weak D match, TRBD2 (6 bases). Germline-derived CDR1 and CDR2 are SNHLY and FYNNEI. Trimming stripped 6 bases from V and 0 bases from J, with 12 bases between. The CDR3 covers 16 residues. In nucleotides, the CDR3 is TGTGCCAGCAGAGAGCCGGGACTCTCTGGGGCCAACGTCCTGACTTTC. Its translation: CASREPGLSGANVLTF.

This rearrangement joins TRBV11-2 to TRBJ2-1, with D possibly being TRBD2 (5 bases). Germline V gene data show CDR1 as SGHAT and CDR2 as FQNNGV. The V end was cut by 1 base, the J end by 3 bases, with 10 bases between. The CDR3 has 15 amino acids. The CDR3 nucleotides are TGTGCCAGCAGCTTAGTATCGGGATTCTACAATGAGCAGTTCTTC. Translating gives CASSLVSGFYNEQFF.

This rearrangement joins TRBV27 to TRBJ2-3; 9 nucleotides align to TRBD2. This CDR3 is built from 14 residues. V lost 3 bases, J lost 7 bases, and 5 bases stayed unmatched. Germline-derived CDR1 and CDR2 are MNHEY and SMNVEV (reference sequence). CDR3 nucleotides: TGTGCCAGCAGTTTTAGCGGGGGCCCGTATACGCAGTATTTT. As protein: CASSFSGGPYTQYF.

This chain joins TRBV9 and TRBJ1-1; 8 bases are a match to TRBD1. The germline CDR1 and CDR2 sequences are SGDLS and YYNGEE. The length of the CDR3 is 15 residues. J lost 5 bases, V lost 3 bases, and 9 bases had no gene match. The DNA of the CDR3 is TGTGCCAGCAGCGCCGGACAGGGAGTGGGGACTGAAGCTTTCTTT. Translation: CASSAGQGVGTEAFF.

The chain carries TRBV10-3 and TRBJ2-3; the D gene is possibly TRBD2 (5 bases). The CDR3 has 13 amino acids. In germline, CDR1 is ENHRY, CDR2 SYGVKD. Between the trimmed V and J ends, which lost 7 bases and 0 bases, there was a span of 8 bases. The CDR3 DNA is TGTGCCATCACGGGCGGGAGCACAGATACGCAGTATTTT. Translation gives CAITGGSTDTQYF.

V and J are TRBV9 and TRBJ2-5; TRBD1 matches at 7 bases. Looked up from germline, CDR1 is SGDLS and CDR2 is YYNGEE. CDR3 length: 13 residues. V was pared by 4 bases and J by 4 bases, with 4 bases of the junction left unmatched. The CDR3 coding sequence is TGTGCCAGCAGCCACCGGGACAGAGAGACCCAGTACTTC. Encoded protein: CASSHRDRETQYF.

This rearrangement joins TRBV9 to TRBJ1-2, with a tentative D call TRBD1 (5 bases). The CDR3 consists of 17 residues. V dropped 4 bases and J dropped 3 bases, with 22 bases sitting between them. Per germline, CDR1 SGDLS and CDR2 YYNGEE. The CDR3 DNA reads TGTGCCAGCAGCACGCGAGGAGAGCAGGGTCCTCACTATGGCTACACCTTC. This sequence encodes CASSTRGEQGPHYGYTF.

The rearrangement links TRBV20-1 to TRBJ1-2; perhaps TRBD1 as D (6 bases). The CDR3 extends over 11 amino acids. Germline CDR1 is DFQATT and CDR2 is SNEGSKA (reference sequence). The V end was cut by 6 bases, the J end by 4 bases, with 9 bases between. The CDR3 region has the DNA TGCAGTGCGAGGACAGTCTATGGCTACACCTTC. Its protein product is CSARTVYGYTF.

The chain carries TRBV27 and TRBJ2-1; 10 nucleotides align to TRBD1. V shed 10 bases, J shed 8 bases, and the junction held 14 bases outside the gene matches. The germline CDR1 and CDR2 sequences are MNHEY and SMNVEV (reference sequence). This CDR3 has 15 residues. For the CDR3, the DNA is TGTGCCACCGCCCGGGGGACAGGGGCTCTCGATGAGCAGTTCTTC. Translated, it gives CATARGTGALDEQFF.

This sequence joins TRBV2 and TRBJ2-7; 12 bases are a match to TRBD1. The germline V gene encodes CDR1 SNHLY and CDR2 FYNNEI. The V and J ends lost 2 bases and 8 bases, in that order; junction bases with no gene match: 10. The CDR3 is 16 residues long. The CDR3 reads CASSESTGTGGAQQYF. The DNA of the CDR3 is TGTGCCAGCAGTGAATCCACCGGGACAGGGGGCGCTCAGCAGTACTTC.

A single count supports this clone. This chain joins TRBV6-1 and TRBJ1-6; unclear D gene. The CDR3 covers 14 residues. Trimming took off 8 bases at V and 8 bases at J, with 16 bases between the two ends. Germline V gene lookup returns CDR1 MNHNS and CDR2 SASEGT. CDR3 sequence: CASGWTNPDSPLHF. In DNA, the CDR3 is TGTGCCAGCGGCTGGACTAACCCTGATTCACCCCTCCACTTT.

This CDR3 reads CASSLVLGQGAEAFF. CDR3 nucleotides: TGTGCCAGCAGCTTAGTTTTGGGACAGGGGGCTGAAGCTTTCTTT. The chain recombines TRBV7-9 with TRBJ1-1, with 11 bases fitting TRBD1. CDR1 and CDR2 (germline): SEHNR, FQNEAQ (reference sequence). The CDR3 runs to 15 residues. Trimming removed 1 base from V and 6 bases from J; junction bases left unmatched: 4.

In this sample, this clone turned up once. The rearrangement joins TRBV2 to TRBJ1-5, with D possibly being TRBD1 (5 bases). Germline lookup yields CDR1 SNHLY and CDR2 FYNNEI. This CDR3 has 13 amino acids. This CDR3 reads CASAGVGNQPQHF. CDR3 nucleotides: TGTGCATCGGCGGGGGTGGGCAATCAGCCCCAGCATTTT.

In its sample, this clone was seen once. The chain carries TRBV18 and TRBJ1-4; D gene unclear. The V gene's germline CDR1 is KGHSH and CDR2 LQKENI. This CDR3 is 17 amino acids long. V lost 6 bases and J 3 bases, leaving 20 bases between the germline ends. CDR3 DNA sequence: TGTGCCAGCTCCCTCAGACACGAAAAAAGATCTAATGAAAAACTGTTTTTT. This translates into CASSLRHEKRSNEKLFF.

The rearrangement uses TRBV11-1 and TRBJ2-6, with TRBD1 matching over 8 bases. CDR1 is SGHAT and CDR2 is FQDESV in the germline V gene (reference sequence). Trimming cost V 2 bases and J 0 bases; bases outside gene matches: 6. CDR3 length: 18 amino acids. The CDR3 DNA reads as TGTGCCAGCAGCTTAACCGGGACAGGAAGCTCTGGGGCCAACGTCCTGACTTTC. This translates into CASSLTGTGSSGANVLTF. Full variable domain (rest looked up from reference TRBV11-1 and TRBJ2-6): EAEVAQSPRYKITEKSQAVAFWCDPISGHATLYWYRQILGQGPELLVQFQDESVVDDSQLPKDRFSAERLKGVDSTLKIQPAELGDSAMYLCASSLTGTGSSGANVLTFGAGSRLTVL.

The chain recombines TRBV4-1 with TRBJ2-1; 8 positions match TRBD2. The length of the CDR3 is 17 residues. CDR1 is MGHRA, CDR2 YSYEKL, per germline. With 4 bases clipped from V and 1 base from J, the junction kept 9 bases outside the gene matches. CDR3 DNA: TGCGCCAGCAGCCCCCGGTTTACTAGCGGATCCTACAATGAGCAGTTCTTC. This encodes CASSPRFTSGSYNEQFF.